This T cell receptor beta chain was identified during a study of blood T cell repertoires in COVID-19. In the study overall: Sites across the United States, Italy and Spain contributed samples from acute and convalescent COVID-19. The analysed material was cDNA or gDNA that came from T cells, B-cell-depleted T cells, or PBMCs.

This CDR3 region has 14 residues. In germline, CDR1 is SGHAT, CDR2 FQNNGV. V was clipped by 5 bases and J by 2 bases, with 12 bases between them. In the original analysis: Amplification with reference gene primers provided the estimates of nucleated cell counts. TCRdb keeps only in-frame clones here, not all; method: immunoSEQ multiplex PCR. V and J calls and clone size are as listed in that table; D and trimming were resolved from the DNA. The table includes a few hundred thousand clones, approximately 86% detected once. Participants reported their clinical history, and cohort assignment relied on those reports.

The TCR comes from a woman aged 35 to 49 with acute COVID-19. The sample taken for sequencing was PBMCs or T cells enriched from blood (not recorded which). The V call is TRBV11-2, the J call TRBJ1-2; D is ambiguous. This CDR3 reads CASSPTLSNYGYTF. CDR3 in DNA: TGTGCCAGCAGCCCGACACTTTCCAACTATGGCTACACCTTC.